Listed below are T cell receptor beta chains from one sample, sequenced in a study of blood T cells in healthy people across ages. Each CDR3 protein is one row after TCRdb ran MiXCR on the 5' RACE reads. The profile covers about 970,000 distinct CDR3 sequences, with 51% appearing a single time and 20% to 25% taken by the ten largest. The sample taken for sequencing was blood. These receptors originate from an older woman in good health. The CDR3 runs from the conserved cysteine through the conserved F or W. A D gene is named only where the DNA matches it firmly.

J: TRBJ1-1
D: NA
V: TRBV4-2
CDR3: CASSQQQTEAFF

J: TRBJ2-7
D: NA
V: TRBV21-1
CDR3: CASSKRPRQCLERPTYEQYF

J: TRBJ2-3
D: NA
V: TRBV6-2/TRBV6-3
CDR3: CACSYQPGAADTQYF

J: TRBJ2-3
D: TRBD2
V: TRBV20-1
CDR3: CSARAGTISSTDTQYF

J: TRBJ2-6
D: TRBD2
V: TRBV6-2/TRBV6-3
CDR3: CASSLRESPGANVLTF

J: TRBJ2-5
D: NA
V: TRBV21-1
CDR3: CASSSRLAGEETQYF

J: TRBJ1-2
D: NA
V: TRBV11-2
CDR3: CASSLFEGGTGYTF

J: TRBJ1-4
D: NA
V: TRBV4-1
CDR3: CASSQDREGKLFF

J: TRBJ1-6
D: TRBD1
V: TRBV15
CDR3: CATGTGYSNSPLHF

J: TRBJ2-5
D: NA
V: TRBV12-3/TRBV12-4
CDR3: CASTTSSHNGQYF